These T cell receptor beta chains were read from a single sample in a study of blood T cell repertoires in COVID-19. Sequencing used immunoSEQ multiplex PCR; TCRdb keeps in-frame clones, though not all of them. The data hold 200,000 to 300,000 clones, with 82% observed a single time. Sequenced: peripheral blood. These TCRs come from a woman aged 55-69 years with active or convalescent COVID-19. CDR3s include the opening cysteine and the closing phenylalanine or tryptophan. A D gene is named only where the DNA matches it firmly. The size entry is marked missing in some rows and otherwise reads once, few, many or a size class.

CDR3 protein: CASSLGSINEKLFF
CDR3 DNA: TGTGCCAGCAGCTTGGGCAGTATCAATGAAAAACTGTTTTTT
D gene: NA
clone size: NA
V gene: TRBV5-4
J gene: TRBJ1-4

CDR3 protein: CASSPQGQGGVSGTDTQYF
CDR3 DNA: TGTGCCAGTAGTCCCCAAGGGCAGGGGGGAGTGTCTGGTACAGATACGCAGTATTTT
D gene: NA
clone size: once
V gene: TRBV19
J gene: TRBJ2-3

CDR3 protein: CASSRNYRAGELFF
CDR3 DNA: TGTGCCAGCAGCAGAAATTACAGGGCCGGGGAGCTGTTTTTT
D gene: NA
clone size: NA
V gene: TRBV6-2/TRBV6-3
J gene: TRBJ2-2

CDR3 protein: CASRGEGSSYNEQFF
CDR3 DNA: TGTGCCAGCAGAGGGGAGGGGAGCTCCTACAATGAGCAGTTCTTC
D gene: TRBD2
clone size: NA
V gene: TRBV2
J gene: TRBJ2-1

CDR3 protein: CASSENRGNTIYF
CDR3 DNA: TGTGCCAGCAGCGAAAACAGGGGAAACACCATATATTTT
D gene: NA
clone size: NA
V gene: TRBV9
J gene: TRBJ1-3

CDR3 protein: CAWSVVGTAQGTQYF
CDR3 DNA: TGTGCCTGGAGTGTGGTGGGGACAGCGCAAGGTACGCAGTATTTT
D gene: TRBD1
clone size: NA
V gene: TRBV30
J gene: TRBJ2-3

CDR3 protein: CASSKGPGQGIKRNGYTF
CDR3 DNA: TGTGCCAGCAGCAAAGGGCCGGGACAGGGTATAAAGAGGAATGGCTACACCTTC
D gene: NA
clone size: once
V gene: TRBV21-1
J gene: TRBJ1-2

CDR3 protein: CASSPSDRGNQPQHF
CDR3 DNA: TGTGCCAGTAGTCCCTCGGACAGGGGCAACCAGCCCCAGCATTTT
D gene: TRBD1
clone size: NA
V gene: TRBV19
J gene: TRBJ1-5

CDR3 protein: CASSLQLETQYF
CDR3 DNA: TGTGCCAGCAGCTTACAATTAGAGACCCAGTACTTC
D gene: NA
clone size: NA
V gene: TRBV7-6
J gene: TRBJ2-5

CDR3 protein: CASSPGLATDTQYF
CDR3 DNA: TGTGCCAGCAGCCCGGGACTAGCCACAGATACGCAGTATTTT
D gene: TRBD2
clone size: NA
V gene: TRBV7-9
J gene: TRBJ2-3

CDR3 protein: CASSYGSSTPQHF
CDR3 DNA: TGTGCCAGCAGTTACGGGAGTAGTACGCCCCAGCATTTT
D gene: NA
clone size: once
V gene: TRBV6-2/TRBV6-3
J gene: TRBJ1-5

CDR3 protein: CASSGVGGLSGYTF
CDR3 DNA: TGTGCCAGCAGTGGGGTGGGAGGGCTCTCTGGCTACACCTTC
D gene: NA
clone size: NA
V gene: TRBV5-4
J gene: TRBJ1-2

CDR3 protein: CASSEHNLNNQPQHF
CDR3 DNA: TGTGCCAGCAGTGAACACAATCTCAACAATCAGCCCCAGCATTTT
D gene: NA
clone size: NA
V gene: TRBV6-1
J gene: TRBJ1-5

CDR3 protein: CASSGQGSGANQPQHF
CDR3 DNA: TGTGCCAGCAGTGGACAGGGGTCAGGAGCCAATCAGCCCCAGCATTTT
D gene: TRBD1
clone size: NA
V gene: TRBV2
J gene: TRBJ1-5

CDR3 protein: CASSLRSGTQYF
CDR3 DNA: TGTGCCAGCAGCTTAAGGTCGGGGACCCAGTACTTC
D gene: NA
clone size: NA
V gene: TRBV7-3
J gene: TRBJ2-5

CDR3 protein: CASSLGGGPSVGELFF
CDR3 DNA: TGTGCCAGCAGCTTAGGGGGGGGGCCGAGTGTCGGGGAGCTGTTTTTT
D gene: NA
clone size: NA
V gene: TRBV11-3
J gene: TRBJ2-2

CDR3 protein: CASSPQGQGSGDTQYF
CDR3 DNA: TGTGCCAGCTCACCCCAGGGACAGGGCAGCGGCGATACGCAGTATTTT
D gene: TRBD1
clone size: NA
V gene: TRBV18
J gene: TRBJ2-3

CDR3 protein: CASSVQAGRSYNEQFF
CDR3 DNA: TGTGCCAGCAGCGTACAGGCGGGCCGGTCCTACAATGAGCAGTTCTTC
D gene: NA
clone size: NA
V gene: TRBV9
J gene: TRBJ2-1

CDR3 protein: CASSYSSSGGRETQYF
CDR3 DNA: TGTGCCAGCAGTTACTCCAGTAGCGGGGGGAGAGAGACCCAGTACTTC
D gene: TRBD2
clone size: NA
V gene: TRBV6-5
J gene: TRBJ2-5

CDR3 protein: CASSYRPVGDTGELFF
CDR3 DNA: TGTGCCAGCAGTTACCGACCGGTAGGAGACACCGGGGAGCTGTTTTTT
D gene: NA
clone size: few
V gene: TRBV6-5
J gene: TRBJ2-2

CDR3 protein: CASSVGLAGTDTQYF
CDR3 DNA: TGTGCCAGCAGCGTAGGACTAGCGGGCACAGATACGCAGTATTTT
D gene: TRBD2
clone size: NA
V gene: TRBV9
J gene: TRBJ2-3

CDR3 protein: CASSLVGGGTYEQYF
CDR3 DNA: TGTGCCAGCAGCTTAGTCGGCGGAGGTACCTACGAGCAGTACTTC
D gene: NA
clone size: few
V gene: TRBV7-9
J gene: TRBJ2-7

CDR3 protein: CASSYSYRGMNTEAFF
CDR3 DNA: TGTGCCAGCAGTTACTCGTATCGGGGAATGAACACTGAAGCTTTCTTT
D gene: NA
clone size: NA
V gene: TRBV6-5
J gene: TRBJ1-1

CDR3 protein: CAWSVGGRETQYF
CDR3 DNA: TGTGCCTGGAGTGTAGGGGGTCGGGAGACCCAGTACTTC
D gene: NA
clone size: NA
V gene: TRBV30
J gene: TRBJ2-5

CDR3 protein: CASSPRQVLGNYGYTF
CDR3 DNA: TGCGCCAGCAGCCCACGACAGGTTCTAGGTAACTATGGCTACACCTTC
D gene: NA
clone size: NA
V gene: TRBV4-1
J gene: TRBJ1-2

CDR3 protein: CASSRQGGGETQYF
CDR3 DNA: TGTGCCAGCAGCCGGCAGGGGGGAGGAGAGACCCAGTACTTC
D gene: NA
clone size: once
V gene: TRBV5-4
J gene: TRBJ2-5

CDR3 protein: CASSQRGQETQYF
CDR3 DNA: TGCGCCAGCAGCCAGCGGGGGCAAGAGACCCAGTACTTC
D gene: TRBD2
clone size: NA
V gene: TRBV5-1
J gene: TRBJ2-5

CDR3 protein: CASSEIAKETQYF
CDR3 DNA: TGTGCCAGCAGTGAGATAGCGAAAGAGACCCAGTACTTC
D gene: NA
clone size: NA
V gene: TRBV10-2
J gene: TRBJ2-5

CDR3 protein: CSVEDTGQGKVGELFF
CDR3 DNA: TGCAGCGTTGAAGATACCGGACAGGGGAAGGTCGGGGAGCTGTTTTTT
D gene: TRBD1
clone size: NA
V gene: TRBV29-1
J gene: TRBJ2-2

CDR3 protein: CASSLGLAGSETQYF
CDR3 DNA: TGTGCCAGCAGCTTAGGACTAGCGGGGTCCGAGACCCAGTACTTC
D gene: TRBD2
clone size: NA
V gene: TRBV7-3
J gene: TRBJ2-5

CDR3 protein: CASSPHRTVNSPLHF
CDR3 DNA: TGTGCCAGCAGCCCGCACAGGACAGTAAATTCACCCCTCCACTTT
D gene: NA
clone size: NA
V gene: TRBV7-9
J gene: TRBJ1-6

CDR3 protein: CTSSQNSGGALEQYF
CDR3 DNA: TGCACCAGCAGCCAAAATAGCGGGGGGGCCCTCGAGCAGTACTTC
D gene: NA
clone size: NA
V gene: TRBV1
J gene: TRBJ2-7

CDR3 protein: CASSFSDNTGELFF
CDR3 DNA: TGTGCCAGCAGCTTTAGCGATAACACCGGGGAGCTGTTTTTT
D gene: NA
clone size: NA
V gene: TRBV11-2
J gene: TRBJ2-2

CDR3 protein: CASSQDLLAGGHFGDTQYF
CDR3 DNA: TGCGCCAGCAGCCAAGATTTGCTTGCGGGGGGGCATTTCGGGGATACGCAGTATTTT
D gene: TRBD2
clone size: NA
V gene: TRBV4-1
J gene: TRBJ2-3

CDR3 protein: CASSPANRGKNEKLFF
CDR3 DNA: TGTGCCAGCTCACCGGCCAACAGGGGGAAAAATGAAAAACTGTTTTTT
D gene: TRBD1
clone size: NA
V gene: TRBV18
J gene: TRBJ1-4

CDR3 protein: CASSFTSGDTDTQYF
CDR3 DNA: TGTGCCAGCAGCTTTACTAGCGGGGACACAGATACGCAGTATTTT
D gene: TRBD2
clone size: NA
V gene: TRBV5-6
J gene: TRBJ2-3

CDR3 protein: CASSWDSRSYEQYF
CDR3 DNA: TGTGCCAGCAGTTGGGACAGCCGCTCCTACGAGCAGTACTTC
D gene: TRBD1
clone size: NA
V gene: TRBV6-6
J gene: TRBJ2-7

CDR3 protein: CASSYSTGVGNTIYF
CDR3 DNA: TGTGCCAGCAGTTACTCGACAGGGGTTGGAAACACCATATATTTT
D gene: TRBD1
clone size: NA
V gene: TRBV6-5
J gene: TRBJ1-3

CDR3 protein: CASSLSAGQNTEAFF
CDR3 DNA: TGTGCCAGCAGCTTAAGTGCAGGTCAGAACACTGAAGCTTTCTTT
D gene: NA
clone size: NA
V gene: TRBV7-3
J gene: TRBJ1-1

CDR3 protein: CASRPSGTGESGEPLRAVPEQYF
CDR3 DNA: TGTGCCAGCAGGCCGTCCGGGACAGGGGAGTCGGGGGAACCCCTACGAGCAGTACCCGAGCAGTACTTC
D gene: TRBD1
clone size: once
V gene: TRBV6-9
J gene: TRBJ2-7

CDR3 protein: CASSQDTSGLDTQYF
CDR3 DNA: TGCGCCAGCAGCCAAGATACTAGCGGGTTAGATACGCAGTATTTT
D gene: TRBD2
clone size: NA
V gene: TRBV4-1
J gene: TRBJ2-3

CDR3 protein: CASSETGQGQHEQYF
CDR3 DNA: TGCGCCAGCAGTGAGACCGGACAGGGCCAGCACGAGCAGTACTTC
D gene: TRBD1
clone size: NA
V gene: TRBV10-1
J gene: TRBJ2-7

CDR3 protein: CASSVDFTGGLVYGYTF
CDR3 DNA: TGTGCCAGCAGCGTAGATTTCACAGGGGGACTGGTCTATGGCTACACCTTC
D gene: TRBD1
clone size: NA
V gene: TRBV9
J gene: TRBJ1-2

CDR3 protein: CASSRTSSAEGAAQYF
CDR3 DNA: TGCGCCAGCAGCCGAACCTCCTCCGCCGAGGGGGCCGCGCAGTATTTT
D gene: TRBD1
clone size: NA
V gene: TRBV5-1
J gene: TRBJ2-3